This section outlines one T cell receptor (beta chain) sequence together with its context. Antigen specificity is unknown. The table came from immunoSEQ multiplex PCR; TCRdb's copy has only in-frame clones and leaves some out. Among around 100,000 clones, more than 65% were seen once, and the ten largest hold about 7.2%. This record comes from a study of radiation and T cells in renal cell carcinoma. Study conclusions and caveats: Baseline intratumoral clonotype presence is unknown without pretreatment biopsies.

Time point meaning: blood 4 weeks post-SBRT, at nephrectomy. The treatment was: 15 Gy SBRT to primary tumor, nephrectomy 4 weeks later. The tumor was a clear cell renal cell carcinoma. The specimen comprised blood, sampled from a patient whose treatment included radiotherapy and nephrectomy. The TCR was taken from a man in his sixties with renal cell carcinoma.

The DNA of the CDR3 is TGTGCCAGTGGGACCTCCCAGGAGGGTACGCAGTATTTT. Translated: CASGTSQEGTQYF. This sequence joins TRBV19 and TRBJ2-3; TRBD2 is a possible D gene (6 bases). This CDR3 has 13 amino acids. Germline-derived CDR1 and CDR2 are LNHDA and SQIVND (reference sequence). V was shortened by 8 bases and J by 8 bases, with 17 bases between the two germline ends.